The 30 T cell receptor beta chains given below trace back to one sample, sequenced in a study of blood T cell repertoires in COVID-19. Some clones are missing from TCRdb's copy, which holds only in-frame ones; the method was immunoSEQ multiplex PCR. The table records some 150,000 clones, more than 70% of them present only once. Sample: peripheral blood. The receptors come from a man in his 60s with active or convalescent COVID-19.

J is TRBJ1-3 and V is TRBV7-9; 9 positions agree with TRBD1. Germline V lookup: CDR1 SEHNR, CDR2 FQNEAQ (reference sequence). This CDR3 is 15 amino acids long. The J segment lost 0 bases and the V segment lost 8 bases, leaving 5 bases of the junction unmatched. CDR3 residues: CASHRGLSSGNTIYF. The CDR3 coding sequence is TGTGCCAGCCACAGGGGGCTGAGCTCTGGAAACACCATATATTTT.

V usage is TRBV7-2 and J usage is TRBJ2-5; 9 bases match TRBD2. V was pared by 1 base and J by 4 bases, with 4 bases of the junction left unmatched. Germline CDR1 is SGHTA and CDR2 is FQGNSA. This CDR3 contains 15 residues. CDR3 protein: CASSLDSGSGETQYF. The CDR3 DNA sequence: TGTGCCAGCAGCTTAGATAGCGGGAGTGGAGAGACCCAGTACTTC.

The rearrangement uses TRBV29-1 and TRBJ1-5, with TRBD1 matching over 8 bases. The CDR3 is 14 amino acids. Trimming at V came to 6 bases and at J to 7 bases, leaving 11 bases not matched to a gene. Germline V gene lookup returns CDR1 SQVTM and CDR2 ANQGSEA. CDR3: CSVSRTGRGQPQHF. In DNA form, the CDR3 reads TGCAGCGTCTCCAGGACAGGGAGAGGACAGCCCCAGCATTTT.

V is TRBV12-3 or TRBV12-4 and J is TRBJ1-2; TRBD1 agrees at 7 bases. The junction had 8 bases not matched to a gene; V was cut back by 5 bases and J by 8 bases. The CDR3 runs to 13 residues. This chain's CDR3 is CASSPRTGSGYTF. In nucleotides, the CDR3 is TGTGCCAGCAGTCCCCGGACAGGTTCCGGCTACACCTTC.

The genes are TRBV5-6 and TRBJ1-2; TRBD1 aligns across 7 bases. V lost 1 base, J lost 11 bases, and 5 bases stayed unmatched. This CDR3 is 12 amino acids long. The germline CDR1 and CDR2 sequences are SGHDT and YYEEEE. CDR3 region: CASSLQGEWYTF. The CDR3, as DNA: TGTGCCAGCAGCTTGCAGGGGGAATGGTACACCTTC.

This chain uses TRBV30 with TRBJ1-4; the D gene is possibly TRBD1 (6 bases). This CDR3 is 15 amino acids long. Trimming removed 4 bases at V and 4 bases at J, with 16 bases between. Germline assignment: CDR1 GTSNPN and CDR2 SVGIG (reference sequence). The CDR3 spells CAWTERTEVNEKLFF. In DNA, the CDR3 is TGTGCCTGGACGGAGAGGACAGAAGTTAATGAAAAACTGTTTTTT.

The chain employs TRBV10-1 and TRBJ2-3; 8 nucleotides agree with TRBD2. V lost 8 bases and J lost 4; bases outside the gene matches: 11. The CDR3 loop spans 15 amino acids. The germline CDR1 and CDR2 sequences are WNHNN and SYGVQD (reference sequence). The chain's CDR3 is CASFSGTRFADTQYF. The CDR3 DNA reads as TGCGCCAGCTTTTCGGGGACTAGGTTCGCAGATACGCAGTATTTT.

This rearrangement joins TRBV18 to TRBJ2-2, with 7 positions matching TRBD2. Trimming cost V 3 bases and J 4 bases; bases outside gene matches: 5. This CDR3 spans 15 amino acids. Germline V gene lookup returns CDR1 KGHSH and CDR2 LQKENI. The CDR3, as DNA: TGTGCCAGCTCACCCGTCGGGGGGATCACCGGGGAGCTGTTTTTT. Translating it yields CASSPVGGITGELFF.

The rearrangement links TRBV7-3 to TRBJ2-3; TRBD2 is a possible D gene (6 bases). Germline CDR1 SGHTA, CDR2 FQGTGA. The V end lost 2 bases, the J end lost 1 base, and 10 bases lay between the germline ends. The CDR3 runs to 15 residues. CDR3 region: CASSLPASGTDTQYF. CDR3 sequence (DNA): TGTGCCAGCAGCTTACCGGCTAGCGGCACAGATACGCAGTATTTT.

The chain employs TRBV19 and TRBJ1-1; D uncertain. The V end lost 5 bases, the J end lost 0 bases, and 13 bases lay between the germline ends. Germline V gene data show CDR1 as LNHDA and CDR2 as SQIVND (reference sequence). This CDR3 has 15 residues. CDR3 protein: CASSWLAGVNTEAFF. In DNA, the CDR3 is TGTGCCAGTAGTTGGTTGGCAGGCGTGAACACTGAAGCTTTCTTT.

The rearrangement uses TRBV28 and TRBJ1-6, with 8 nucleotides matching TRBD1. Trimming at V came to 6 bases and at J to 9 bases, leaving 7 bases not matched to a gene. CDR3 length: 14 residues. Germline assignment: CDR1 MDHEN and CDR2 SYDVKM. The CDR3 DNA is TGTGCCAGCAGGCTCGGACAGGGATCTTCACCCCTCCACTTT. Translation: CASRLGQGSSPLHF.

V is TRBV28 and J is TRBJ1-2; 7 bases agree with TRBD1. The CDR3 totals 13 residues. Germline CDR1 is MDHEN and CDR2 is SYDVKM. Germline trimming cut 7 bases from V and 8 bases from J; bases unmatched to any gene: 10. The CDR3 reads CASTRTGPGGYTF. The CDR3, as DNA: TGTGCCAGCACCAGGACAGGCCCTGGCGGCTACACCTTC.

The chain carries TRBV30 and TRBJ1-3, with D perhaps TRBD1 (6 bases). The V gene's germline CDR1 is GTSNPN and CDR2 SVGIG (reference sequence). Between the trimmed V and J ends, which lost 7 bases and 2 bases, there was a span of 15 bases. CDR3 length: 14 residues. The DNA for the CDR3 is TGTGCCTCCTACAGGGAATCCCCTGGAAACACCATATATTTT. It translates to CASYRESPGNTIYF.

CDR3: CASSYTPGTVYEQYF. DNA for the CDR3: TGTGCCAGCAGTTACACGCCCGGGACAGTCTACGAGCAGTACTTC. The chain couples TRBV6-2 or TRBV6-3 to TRBJ2-7; 7 bases match TRBD1. The CDR3 spans 15 residues. The V gene's germline CDR1 is MNHEY and CDR2 SVGEGT. Losses at the gene ends were 2 bases for V and 3 bases for J; bases not matched to a gene: 7.

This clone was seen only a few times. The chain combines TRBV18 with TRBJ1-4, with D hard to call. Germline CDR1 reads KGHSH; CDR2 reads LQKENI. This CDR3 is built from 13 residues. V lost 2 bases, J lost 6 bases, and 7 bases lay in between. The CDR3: CASSPGRDEKLFF. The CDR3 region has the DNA TGTGCCAGCTCACCAGGGAGGGATGAAAAACTGTTTTTT.

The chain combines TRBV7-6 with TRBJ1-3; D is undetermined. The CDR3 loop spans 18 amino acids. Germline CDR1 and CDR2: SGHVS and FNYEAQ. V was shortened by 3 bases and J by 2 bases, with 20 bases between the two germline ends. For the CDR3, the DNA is TGTGCCAGCAGCTTGGCGGCCATCAATATAGATCCTGGAAACACCATATATTTT. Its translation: CASSLAAINIDPGNTIYF.

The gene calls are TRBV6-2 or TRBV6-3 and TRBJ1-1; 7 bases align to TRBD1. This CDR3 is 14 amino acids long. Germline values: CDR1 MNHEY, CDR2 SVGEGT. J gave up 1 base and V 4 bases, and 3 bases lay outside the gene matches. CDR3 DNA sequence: TGTGCCAGCAGTTGGGGGACAGCGAACACTGAAGCTTTCTTT. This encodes CASSWGTANTEAFF.

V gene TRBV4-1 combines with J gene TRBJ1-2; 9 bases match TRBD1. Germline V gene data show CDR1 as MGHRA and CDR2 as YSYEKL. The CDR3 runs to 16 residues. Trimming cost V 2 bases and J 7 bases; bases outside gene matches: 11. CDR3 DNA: TGCGCCAGCAGCCAACCCCGGGACAGGGAGGTTGGTGGCTACACCTTC. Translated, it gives CASSQPRDREVGGYTF.

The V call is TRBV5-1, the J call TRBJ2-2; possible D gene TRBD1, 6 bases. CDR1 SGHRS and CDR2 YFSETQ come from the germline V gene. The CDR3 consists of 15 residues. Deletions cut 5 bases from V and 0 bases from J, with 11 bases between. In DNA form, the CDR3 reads TGCGCCAGCAGACCCGGACAGACGAACACCGGGGAGCTGTTTTTT. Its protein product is CASRPGQTNTGELFF.

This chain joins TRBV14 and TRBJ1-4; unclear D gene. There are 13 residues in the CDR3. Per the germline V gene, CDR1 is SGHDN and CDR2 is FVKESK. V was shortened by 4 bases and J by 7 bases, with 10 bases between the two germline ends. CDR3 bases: TGTGCCAGCAGCCTGAGGTTGGGTGAAAAACTGTTTTTT. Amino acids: CASSLRLGEKLFF.

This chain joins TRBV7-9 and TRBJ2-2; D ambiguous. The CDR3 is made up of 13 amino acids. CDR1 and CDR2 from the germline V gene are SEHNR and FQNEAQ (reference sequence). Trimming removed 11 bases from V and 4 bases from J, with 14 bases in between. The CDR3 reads CAGNRNVTGELFF. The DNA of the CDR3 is TGTGCCGGAAACAGAAACGTCACCGGGGAGCTGTTTTTT.

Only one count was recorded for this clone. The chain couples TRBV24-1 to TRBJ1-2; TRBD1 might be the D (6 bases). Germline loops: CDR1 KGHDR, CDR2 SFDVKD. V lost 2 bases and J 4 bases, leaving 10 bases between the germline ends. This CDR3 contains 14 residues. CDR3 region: CATSDSGEGYGYTF. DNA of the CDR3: TGTGCCACCAGTGATTCAGGGGAGGGCTATGGCTACACCTTC.

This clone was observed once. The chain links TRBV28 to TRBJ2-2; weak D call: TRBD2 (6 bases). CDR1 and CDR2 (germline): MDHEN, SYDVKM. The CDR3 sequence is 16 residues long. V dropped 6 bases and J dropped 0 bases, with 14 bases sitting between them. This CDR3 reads CASRGRVAANTGELFF. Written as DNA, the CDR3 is TGTGCCAGCAGGGGAAGGGTAGCGGCGAACACCGGGGAGCTGTTTTTT.

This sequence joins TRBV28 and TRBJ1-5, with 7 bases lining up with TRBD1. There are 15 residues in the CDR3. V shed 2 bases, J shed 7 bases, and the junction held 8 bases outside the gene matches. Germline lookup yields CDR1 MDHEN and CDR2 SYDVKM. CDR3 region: CASSLPDRVGQPQHF. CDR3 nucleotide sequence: TGTGCCAGCAGTTTACCAGACAGGGTGGGGCAGCCCCAGCATTTT.

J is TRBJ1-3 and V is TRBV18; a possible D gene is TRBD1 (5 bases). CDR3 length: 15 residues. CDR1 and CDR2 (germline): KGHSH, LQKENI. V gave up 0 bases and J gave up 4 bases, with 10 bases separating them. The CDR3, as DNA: TGTGCCAGCTCACCACCAGCGGGGCTCGGAAACACCATATATTTT. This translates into CASSPPAGLGNTIYF.

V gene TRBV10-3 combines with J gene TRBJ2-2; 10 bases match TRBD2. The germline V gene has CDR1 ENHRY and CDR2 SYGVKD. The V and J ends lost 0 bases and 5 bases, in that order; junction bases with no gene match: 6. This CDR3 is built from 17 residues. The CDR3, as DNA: TGTGCCATCAGTGAGTCGGCTAGCGGGAGTGAGACCGGGGAGCTGTTTTTT. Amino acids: CAISESASGSETGELFF.

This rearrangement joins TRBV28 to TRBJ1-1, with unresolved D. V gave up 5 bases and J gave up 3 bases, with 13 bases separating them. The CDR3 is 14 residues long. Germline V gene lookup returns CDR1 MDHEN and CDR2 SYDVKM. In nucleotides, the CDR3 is TGTGCCAGCAGTCCCTCGGGGAAGGACACTGAAGCTTTCTTT. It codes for CASSPSGKDTEAFF.

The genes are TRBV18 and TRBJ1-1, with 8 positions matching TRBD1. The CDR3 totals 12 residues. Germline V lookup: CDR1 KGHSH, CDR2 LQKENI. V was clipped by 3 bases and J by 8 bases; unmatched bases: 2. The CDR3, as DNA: TGTGCCAGCTCACCTCGGACAGGGGAAGCTTTCTTT. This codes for CASSPRTGEAFF.

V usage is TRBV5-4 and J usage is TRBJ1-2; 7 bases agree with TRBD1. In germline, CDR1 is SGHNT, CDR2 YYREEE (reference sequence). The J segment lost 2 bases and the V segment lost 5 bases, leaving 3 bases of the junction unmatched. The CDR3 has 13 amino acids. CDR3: CASSQDRNYGYTF. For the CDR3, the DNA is TGTGCCAGCAGTCAGGACAGGAACTATGGCTACACCTTC.

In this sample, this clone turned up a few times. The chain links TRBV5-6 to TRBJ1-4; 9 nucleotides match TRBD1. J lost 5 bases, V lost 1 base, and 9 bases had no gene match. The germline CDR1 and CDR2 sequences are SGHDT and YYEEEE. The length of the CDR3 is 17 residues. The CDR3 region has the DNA TGTGCCAGCAGCTTGCGTACTGGGACAGGGAGAAATGAAAAACTGTTTTTT. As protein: CASSLRTGTGRNEKLFF.